This TCR beta chain was sequenced in a study of cytomegalovirus exposure and HLA in healthy donors. Remarks on this clone: What it binds is unknown.

The study ran its PCR with 60 Vbeta and 13 Jbeta primers. TCRdb keeps only in-frame clones here, not all; method: immunoSEQ multiplex PCR. The data contain tens of thousands of clones, approximately 79% of them singletons. Trimming stripped 0 bases from V and 8 bases from J, with 13 bases between. CDR1 and CDR2 (germline): SQVTM, ANQGSEA. The CDR3 spans 13 residues. Notes on the study in general: At a 0.05 false discovery rate, a later analysis found around 17,000 TCR beta sequences to be associated with HLA alleles. Later analysis identified a missense DCLRE1C variant that was linked to TCR beta V- and J-gene trimming. Later analysis showed TCR association rates varying by HLA locus, highest for DRB1 and lowest for HLA-C.

The gene calls are TRBV29-1 and TRBJ1-2; D remains ambiguous. The sequenced sample was PBMCs. The origin of this receptor is a woman aged 35 to 49 in good health and CMV-seropositive. The CDR3: CSVEDPGGNGYTF. In DNA, the CDR3 is TGCAGCGTTGAAGATCCGGGAGGGAACGGCTACACCTTC.